This T cell receptor beta chain was documented in a study of blood T cell repertoires in COVID-19. Study summary: In each case, the material was cDNA or gDNA derived from T cells, B-cell-depleted T cells, or PBMCs.

Only in-frame clones appear in the TCRdb table, and some are missing; sequencing was by immunoSEQ multiplex PCR. The sample lists about 330,000 clones; 87% were seen once. The CDR3 runs 15 residues. Germline assignment: CDR1 SGDLS and CDR2 YYNGEE. Deletions cut 4 bases from V and 1 base from J, with 13 bases between. Sequenced material: peripheral blood. This receptor was taken from a man under 40 with COVID-19, enrolled during active disease. The V gene is TRBV9, the J gene TRBJ2-3, with D perhaps matching TRBD2 (6 bases). CDR3 amino acids: CASSRLGGRTDTQYF. The CDR3 DNA is TGTGCCAGCAGCCGTTTGGGAGGTCGCACAGATACGCAGTATTTT.